What follows describes a single T cell receptor beta chain. Its antigen target is currently unknown. It has no much larger one-base neighbor in the sample; base qualities were not kept. These data belong to a study of T cells in Graves' hyperthyroidism and ophthalmopathy (dated by TCRdb to about 2019). Broadly, across the study: Peripheral blood was sampled at the time of initial diagnosis, prior to any treatment. A discovery cohort of about a hundred patients, about 43 with Graves' ophthalmopathy and 55 to 60 with stable Graves' hyperthyroidism, was used to find distinguishing TCR V-J signatures. An independent validation cohort of around 19 hyperthyroidism patients and over 15 patients who later progressed to ophthalmopathy tested prospective prediction of ophthalmopathy. The approximately 100 discovery patients were divided at random into training and test sets in a 7:3 ratio. In six Graves' hyperthyroidism patients, the study also compared T-cell repertoires from thyroid tissue with T-cell repertoires from blood. Once sampling was done, hyperthyroidism patients were given methimazole at a starting dose of 30 mg daily, whereas ophthalmopathy patients were given high-dose intravenous methylprednisolone. The paper reports TCR Vbeta CDR3 sequencing of 130 to 150 peripheral blood samples: 43 ophthalmopathy, 75 to 80 hyperthyroidism and roughly 17 progressor patients. Overall study outcomes, separate from this receptor: A 13 V-J signature model separated ophthalmopathy from stable hyperthyroidism, with around 90% sensitivity and 81.08% specificity in cross-validation and 80%/75% in testing. Sample size was not statistically predetermined, and blinding of investigators to group allocation was not performed. Most expanded thyroid clonotypes (frequency above 0.001) were also detected in blood, a finding suggesting that blood repertoires may reflect thyroid immune responses. In validation, the model predicted progression to ophthalmopathy with just under 71% sensitivity and roughly 75% specificity, a median of approximately 6.7 months before onset.

Hyperthyroidism patients were newly diagnosed, with disease duration under 2 months, and aged 18 to 65 years. The study excluded patients with uncontrolled infections, other autoimmune diseases, pregnancy or lactation. Clinical symptoms, serum thyroxine and TRAb, thyroid ultrasound, and orbital computed tomography formed the basis for the diagnoses. For progressor patients, blood was drawn at the first diagnosis of hyperthyroidism, before any ophthalmopathy symptoms had appeared. PBMCs were separated from approximately 10 ml of fresh peripheral blood using Ficoll-Paque density gradient centrifugation. Progressor patients were defined as those initially diagnosed with Graves' hyperthyroidism in whom ophthalmopathy developed during follow-up. Total RNA was extracted using Trizol reagent, and RNA quality was assessed on an Agilent 2100 Bioanalyzer. Counted from cysteine to phenylalanine, this CDR3 has 13 amino acids. The sequence is cut down to CDR3 DNA, 39 bases in frame from base 1. Trimming costs V 0 bases and J 10 bases, and their ends lie 11 bases apart. CDR1 and CDR2, per the germline V gene, are SGHDT and YYEEEE.

The TCR beta CDR3 regions were amplified from RNA transcripts. For the first round of RT-PCR on the TCR CDR3, the HTBI primer set was used together with the Qiagen OneStep RT-PCR kit. Libraries were constructed in a second round of multiplex PCR, after which size selection and purification were performed. Libraries were sequenced paired-end with 100 bp reads on an Illumina HiSeq2000. From the authors' description of their analysis: SOAPnuke was used to process the raw data, with reads discarded if the reads contained adapters or uncalled bases, had a mean Phred below 15, or lacked an exact constant-primer or identifier match. COPE v1.2.5 was used to merge high-quality paired reads, and clonotypes were defined as unique nucleotide sequences. Clonotypes were aligned to IMGT TRBV, TRBD and TRBJ reference segments using MiTCR v1.1. Only V-J combinations with frequency above 0.0001, covering about 99% of repertoires, were analysed. A TCS score was defined as the ratio between F50 (clonal expansion) and ExV (chaos), using BLOSUM62-based TCRdist between CDR3 peptides within each V-J. Welch's t-statistics and random forest reduced fewer than 550 V-J features to roughly 13, which were used in a naive Bayes classifier (R e1071). Clones were called with MiXCR by TCRdb after fastp trimmed the public reads at Q25, and only in-frame beta chains were retained. Rows are combined by CDR3 protein, so each entry shows the most common genes and DNA. TCRdb's processing, not the study's, gives the V and J calls here. The sample table lists 690,000 or so distinct CDR3 sequences, roughly 20% of them with a count of one. Of the sample, 16% is held by the ten largest clones.

The sample was blood. The chain couples TRBV5-6 to TRBJ2-1; D gene: possibly TRBD2, on 5 matching bases. This TCR derives from a woman between 45 and 60 years old with Graves' hyperthyroidism that later progressed to Graves' ophthalmopathy. Here the CDR3 is given as CASSLVVAMEQFF. The DNA sequence follows: TGTGCCAGCAGCTTGGTCGTAGCGATGGAGCAGTTCTTC. Outside the CDR3, residues come from the reference TRBV5-6 and TRBJ2-1 proteins, so the full variable domain is: DAGVTQSPTHLIKTRGQQVTLRCSPKSGHDTVSWYQQALGQGPQFIFQYYEEEERQRGNFPDRFSGHQFPNYSSELNVNALLLGDSALYLCASSLVVAMEQFFGPGTRLTVL.